This is a list of T cell receptor beta chains from one sample in a study of human T cells and chemical hapten exposure. TCRdb passed the RACE reads through MiXCR, listing each CDR3 protein once. Of 97,000 or so distinct CDR3 sequences detected, 25% to 35% appear once; the ten largest clones hold about 9.4%. The sequences come from whole blood, collected in connection with sensitization to the hapten diphenylcyclopropenone (DPC). Every receptor here comes from a middle-aged man with alopecia areata. Some clones in this sample may be carry-over from other donors' samples. CDR3s leave out the opening cysteine and the closing phenylalanine or tryptophan.

CDR3 protein: ASSQGRRDPF
V gene: TRBV3-1

CDR3 protein: SALTIIDAQETQY
V gene: TRBV20-1

CDR3 protein: ASSQGLGGSYEQY
V gene: TRBV4-3

CDR3 protein: ASSLGLAGRRTGELF
V gene: TRBV7-9

CDR3 protein: ASSLLTDLAKNIQY
V gene: TRBV28

CDR3 protein: ASSVGLSQYEQY
V gene: TRBV19

CDR3 protein: ASSPSTDTQY
V gene: TRBV18

CDR3 protein: SVTGTQNIQY
V gene: TRBV29-1

CDR3 protein: ASSLVGTAYQETQY
V gene: TRBV28

CDR3 protein: SFRDSFTNEQF
V gene: TRBV29-1

CDR3 protein: ASSLLPSGTDTQY
V gene: TRBV7-2

CDR3 protein: ASSLAIYTDTQY
V gene: TRBV7-2

CDR3 protein: ASSVVGGSYNEQF
V gene: TRBV9

CDR3 protein: ASSLWGTDGYT
V gene: TRBV6-5

CDR3 protein: ASSSWTPNTGELF
V gene: TRBV7-9

CDR3 protein: ASSYITVEMNTEAF
V gene: TRBV6-5

CDR3 protein: ASSFLSGGLAVPYNEQF
V gene: TRBV7-9

CDR3 protein: ASSDPSVGTQY
V gene: TRBV6-5

CDR3 protein: ASSFGGDLLGAQY
V gene: TRBV27

CDR3 protein: ASSSGGDRSSYEQY
V gene: TRBV9

CDR3 protein: ASSLEIAGNNEQF
V gene: TRBV7-2

CDR3 protein: ASSLIAGQGFGNEQF
V gene: TRBV7-3

CDR3 protein: ASSEAIRTDTQY
V gene: TRBV10-2

CDR3 protein: ASRGTGYTDTQY
V gene: TRBV6-5

CDR3 protein: ASSYPETGSDTQY
V gene: TRBV6-6

CDR3 protein: AGSGLGTDNSPLH
V gene: TRBV6-1

CDR3 protein: ASSEGQNRQPQH
V gene: TRBV6-1

CDR3 protein: ASSPGTDSGEQY
V gene: TRBV28

CDR3 protein: ASSRRGSPQTSGSWNEQF
V gene: TRBV19

CDR3 protein: ASSPGTSGSRGEQF
V gene: TRBV6-6

CDR3 protein: ASSPVWTGSLHTIY
V gene: TRBV11-2

CDR3 protein: ASSRMTVQEAF
V gene: TRBV7-2

CDR3 protein: ARGSVNEKLF
V gene: TRBV23-1

CDR3 protein: ASSPGGGAVELF
V gene: TRBV4-2

CDR3 protein: ASSYLQGAYQPQH
V gene: TRBV6-2/TRBV6-3

CDR3 protein: SAVAGGTYNEQF
V gene: TRBV20-1

CDR3 protein: ASSFGFTDTQY
V gene: TRBV7-9

CDR3 protein: ASSFGGNNQPQH
V gene: TRBV27

CDR3 protein: ASSESGLAGYTDTQY
V gene: TRBV25-1

CDR3 protein: ASSSAGSTDTQY
V gene: TRBV12-3/TRBV12-4

CDR3 protein: ASSLILAGAYEQY
V gene: TRBV5-5

CDR3 protein: ASPSPGLAEYNEQF
V gene: TRBV12-3/TRBV12-4

CDR3 protein: ASTPRGRTGNTIY
V gene: TRBV12-3/TRBV12-4

CDR3 protein: ASSLEPPPTDTQY
V gene: TRBV5-1

CDR3 protein: SASFGQRNTEAF
V gene: TRBV20-1

CDR3 protein: ASSQLQGTLGANVLT
V gene: TRBV4-1

CDR3 protein: ASSVREADTQY
V gene: TRBV9

CDR3 protein: ASRGTRRYQETQY
V gene: TRBV25-1

CDR3 protein: ASSYGANGEQY
V gene: TRBV7-3